The rows below give T cell receptor beta chains drawn from one sample of a study of blood T cell repertoires in COVID-19. Assay: immunoSEQ multiplex PCR; the TCRdb copy retains only in-frame clones and omits some. Among tens of thousands of clones listed, 85% to 95% were seen once. Sequenced input: peripheral blood. Every receptor here comes from a male donor with active COVID-19. The CDR3 runs from the conserved cysteine through the conserved F or W. The D gene is left open where the match is weak. Expanded clones are given a class, and other clones once, few, many or no size at all.

cdr3_aa: CASSLAGGPRRQPQHF
cdr3_nt: TGTGCCAGCAGCTTGGCCGGAGGGCCAAGGCGTCAGCCCCAGCATTTT
j_call: TRBJ1-5
clone_size: -
d_call: -
v_call: TRBV5-5

cdr3_aa: CASSMGGGGRYNEQFF
cdr3_nt: TGTGCCAGTAGTATGGGTGGTGGGGGCAGATACAATGAGCAGTTCTTC
j_call: TRBJ2-1
clone_size: -
d_call: -
v_call: TRBV19

cdr3_aa: CASSPGTGVSDNEQFF
cdr3_nt: TGTGCCAGCTCACCGGGGACAGGGGTGTCAGACAATGAGCAGTTCTTC
j_call: TRBJ2-1
clone_size: -
d_call: TRBD1
v_call: TRBV18

cdr3_aa: CASFDHRGLSGYTF
cdr3_nt: TGTGCCAGCTTCGACCACAGGGGGCTCTCGGGCTACACCTTC
j_call: TRBJ1-2
clone_size: -
d_call: TRBD1
v_call: TRBV2

cdr3_aa: CASSPPGQHNSPLHF
cdr3_nt: TGCGCCAGCAGCCCCCCAGGGCAGCATAATTCACCCCTCCACTTT
j_call: TRBJ1-6
clone_size: -
d_call: -
v_call: TRBV5-1

cdr3_aa: CASSLRDFRQETQYF
cdr3_nt: TGTGCCAGCAGCCTACGGGACTTTCGCCAAGAGACCCAGTACTTC
j_call: TRBJ2-5
clone_size: -
d_call: -
v_call: TRBV5-4

cdr3_aa: CASSLDRVGTGELFF
cdr3_nt: TGTGCCAGCAGTTTGGACAGGGTGGGCACCGGGGAGCTGTTTTTT
j_call: TRBJ2-2
clone_size: -
d_call: TRBD1
v_call: TRBV6-6

cdr3_aa: CASSPGGAGAPNTGELFF
cdr3_nt: TGTGCCAGCAGCCCCGGAGGGGCGGGGGCCCCGAACACCGGGGAGCTGTTTTTT
j_call: TRBJ2-2
clone_size: -
d_call: -
v_call: TRBV11-3

cdr3_aa: CASSPPGTTLYGYTF
cdr3_nt: TGTGCCAGCTCACCACCGGGGACAACCCTCTATGGCTACACCTTC
j_call: TRBJ1-2
clone_size: -
d_call: -
v_call: TRBV18

cdr3_aa: CASSETGWNTEAFF
cdr3_nt: TGTGCCAGCAGCGAGACAGGGTGGAACACTGAAGCTTTCTTT
j_call: TRBJ1-1
clone_size: -
d_call: TRBD1
v_call: TRBV6-6

cdr3_aa: CASSLAGGGYSNTGELFF
cdr3_nt: TGTGCCAGCAGCTTAGCCGGCGGGGGTTACTCGAACACCGGGGAGCTGTTTTTT
j_call: TRBJ2-2
clone_size: -
d_call: TRBD2
v_call: TRBV7-2

cdr3_aa: CASSLGLAGGLSGELFF
cdr3_nt: TGTGCCAGCAGCTTGGGACTAGCGGGGGGATTGAGCGGGGAGCTGTTTTTT
j_call: TRBJ2-2
clone_size: few
d_call: TRBD2
v_call: TRBV7-3

cdr3_aa: CASSPRRTANNEQFF
cdr3_nt: TGTGCCAGCAGTCCGCGGCGGACAGCCAACAATGAGCAGTTCTTC
j_call: TRBJ2-1
clone_size: -
d_call: -
v_call: TRBV6-5

cdr3_aa: CATRQNPNTEAFF
cdr3_nt: TGTGCCACACGTCAGAACCCGAACACTGAAGCTTTCTTT
j_call: TRBJ1-1
clone_size: -
d_call: -
v_call: TRBV10-3

cdr3_aa: CASSSRLGNGNQPQHF
cdr3_nt: TGTGCCAGCAGTTCTCGTTTGGGCAACGGCAATCAGCCCCAGCATTTT
j_call: TRBJ1-5
clone_size: -
d_call: -
v_call: TRBV6-2/TRBV6-3

cdr3_aa: CASSPNYGQSAEQYF
cdr3_nt: TGCGCCAGCAGCCCTAATTATGGACAGTCTGCCGAGCAGTACTTC
j_call: TRBJ2-7
clone_size: -
d_call: -
v_call: TRBV5-1

cdr3_aa: CASSSGQLIDYGYTF
cdr3_nt: TGTGCCAGCAGTTCGGGACAGCTTATAGACTATGGCTACACCTTC
j_call: TRBJ1-2
clone_size: -
d_call: TRBD1
v_call: TRBV5-6

cdr3_aa: CASSLDLAGASDTQYF
cdr3_nt: TGCGCCAGCAGTTTGGATCTAGCGGGGGCCTCAGATACGCAGTATTTT
j_call: TRBJ2-3
clone_size: once
d_call: TRBD2
v_call: TRBV5-1

cdr3_aa: CASSYNRIYEQYF
cdr3_nt: TGTGCCAGCAGCTACAACAGGATCTACGAGCAGTACTTC
j_call: TRBJ2-7
clone_size: few
d_call: -
v_call: TRBV5-4

cdr3_aa: CASSELGSFSNQPQHF
cdr3_nt: TGTGCCAGCAGTGAATTGGGCAGCTTTAGCAATCAGCCCCAGCATTTT
j_call: TRBJ1-5
clone_size: -
d_call: -
v_call: TRBV2

cdr3_aa: CASSQALAGVRTDTQYF
cdr3_nt: TGCGCCAGCAGCCAAGCACTAGCGGGGGTCCGCACAGATACGCAGTATTTT
j_call: TRBJ2-3
clone_size: -
d_call: TRBD2
v_call: TRBV4-3

cdr3_aa: CASSGDRTGNTIYF
cdr3_nt: TGTGCCAGCTCAGGGGACAGGACTGGAAACACCATATATTTT
j_call: TRBJ1-3
clone_size: -
d_call: TRBD1
v_call: TRBV18

cdr3_aa: CSVAPDRSFSYEQYF
cdr3_nt: TGCAGCGTCGCCCCGGACAGGAGCTTCTCCTACGAGCAGTACTTC
j_call: TRBJ2-7
clone_size: -
d_call: TRBD1
v_call: TRBV29-1

cdr3_aa: CASSIPGGRSPLHF
cdr3_nt: TGTGCCAGTAGTATCCCAGGGGGACGTTCACCCCTCCACTTT
j_call: TRBJ1-6
clone_size: once
d_call: TRBD1
v_call: TRBV19

cdr3_aa: CASSSHSDGELFF
cdr3_nt: TGTGCCAGCAGTTCCCACAGTGACGGGGAGCTGTTTTTT
j_call: TRBJ2-2
clone_size: -
d_call: -
v_call: TRBV6-5

cdr3_aa: CAISGGGGLSYEQYF
cdr3_nt: TGTGCCATCAGTGGGGGTGGCGGGCTCTCCTACGAGCAGTACTTC
j_call: TRBJ2-7
clone_size: -
d_call: -
v_call: TRBV10-3

cdr3_aa: CSASTDVEKLFF
cdr3_nt: TGCAGTGCTAGTACAGACGTGGAAAAACTGTTTTTT
j_call: TRBJ1-4
clone_size: -
d_call: -
v_call: TRBV20-1

cdr3_aa: CASSQDSGVEETQYF
cdr3_nt: TGTGCCAGCAGCCAAGATTCCGGGGTGGAAGAGACCCAGTACTTC
j_call: TRBJ2-5
clone_size: -
d_call: -
v_call: TRBV4-2

cdr3_aa: CASSRLQGAANTGELFF
cdr3_nt: TGTGCCAGTAGTCGGCTACAGGGGGCGGCAAACACCGGGGAGCTGTTTTTT
j_call: TRBJ2-2
clone_size: -
d_call: TRBD1
v_call: TRBV19

cdr3_aa: CASSLTGGGGNTIYF
cdr3_nt: TGTGCCAGCAGTTTGACAGGGGGTGGAGGAAACACCATATATTTT
j_call: TRBJ1-3
clone_size: -
d_call: TRBD1
v_call: TRBV7-6

cdr3_aa: CASSFGTWNEAFF
cdr3_nt: TGTGCCAGCAGCTTCGGGACATGGAATGAAGCTTTCTTT
j_call: TRBJ1-1
clone_size: once
d_call: -
v_call: TRBV7-8

cdr3_aa: CASSEGSGTAGTEAFF
cdr3_nt: TGTGCCAGCAGTGAAGGTTCAGGGACAGCGGGCACTGAAGCTTTCTTT
j_call: TRBJ1-1
clone_size: -
d_call: TRBD1
v_call: TRBV25-1

cdr3_aa: CASRDPPISGKETQYF
cdr3_nt: TGTGCCAGCAGGGACCCCCCGATTAGCGGTAAAGAGACCCAGTACTTC
j_call: TRBJ2-5
clone_size: -
d_call: -
v_call: TRBV7-9

cdr3_aa: CASSQTPDSRGYTF
cdr3_nt: TGCGCCAGCAGCCAGACCCCCGACAGCCGGGGCTACACCTTC
j_call: TRBJ1-2
clone_size: -
d_call: -
v_call: TRBV4-1

cdr3_aa: CASSLGQGRNSPLHF
cdr3_nt: TGTGCCAGCAGCTTAGGACAAGGAAGAAATTCACCCCTCCACTTT
j_call: TRBJ1-6
clone_size: -
d_call: -
v_call: TRBV5-5

cdr3_aa: CASTSGLRVVNYGYTF
cdr3_nt: TGTGCCAGCACTTCCGGGTTGCGGGTAGTTAACTATGGCTACACCTTC
j_call: TRBJ1-2
clone_size: -
d_call: -
v_call: TRBV28

cdr3_aa: CASSFLARNTGELFF
cdr3_nt: TGTGCCAGCAGCTTCCTAGCGAGGAACACCGGGGAGCTGTTTTTT
j_call: TRBJ2-2
clone_size: once
d_call: -
v_call: TRBV5-6

cdr3_aa: CAFTGEGRNTEAFF
cdr3_nt: TGTGCCTTCACAGGGGAAGGGCGGAACACTGAAGCTTTCTTT
j_call: TRBJ1-1
clone_size: -
d_call: TRBD1
v_call: TRBV30

cdr3_aa: CASAPRGYTGELFF
cdr3_nt: TGTGCCAGCGCCCCCAGGGGGTACACCGGGGAGCTGTTTTTT
j_call: TRBJ2-2
clone_size: -
d_call: TRBD1
v_call: TRBV11-3

cdr3_aa: CASRNGQGIGTEAFF
cdr3_nt: TGCGCCAGCAGAAATGGACAGGGGATTGGGACTGAAGCTTTCTTT
j_call: TRBJ1-1
clone_size: -
d_call: TRBD1
v_call: TRBV5-1

cdr3_aa: CASSLGQSHLNTEAFF
cdr3_nt: TGTGCCAGCAGCTTGGGACAGTCCCATTTGAACACTGAAGCTTTCTTT
j_call: TRBJ1-1
clone_size: -
d_call: -
v_call: TRBV5-4

cdr3_aa: CASSLAAGTQETQYF
cdr3_nt: TGCGCCAGCAGCTTGGCCGCAGGGACACAGGAGACCCAGTACTTC
j_call: TRBJ2-5
clone_size: -
d_call: -
v_call: TRBV5-1

cdr3_aa: CASTLDRANYGYTF
cdr3_nt: TGCGCCAGCACCCTGGACAGGGCCAATTATGGCTACACCTTC
j_call: TRBJ1-2
clone_size: -
d_call: TRBD1
v_call: TRBV5-1

cdr3_aa: CASKRDSEPYGYTF
cdr3_nt: TGTGCCAGCAAACGGGACAGCGAACCCTATGGCTACACCTTC
j_call: TRBJ1-2
clone_size: -
d_call: TRBD1
v_call: TRBV6-5

cdr3_aa: CASSYSSRGTQYF
cdr3_nt: TGTGCCAGCAGTTACTCGAGTAGGGGGACCCAGTACTTC
j_call: TRBJ2-5
clone_size: -
d_call: -
v_call: TRBV6-2/TRBV6-3

cdr3_aa: CSASDRSDSPETQYF
cdr3_nt: TGCAGTGCAAGTGACAGGTCGGACTCCCCGGAGACCCAGTACTTC
j_call: TRBJ2-5
clone_size: -
d_call: -
v_call: TRBV20-1

cdr3_aa: CAWSLKGAGQPQHF
cdr3_nt: TGTGCCTGGAGTCTAAAGGGGGCTGGGCAGCCCCAGCATTTT
j_call: TRBJ1-5
clone_size: -
d_call: TRBD1
v_call: TRBV30

cdr3_aa: CASSFIGFGGYTEAFF
cdr3_nt: TGTGCCAGCAGTTTTATTGGGTTCGGAGGGTACACTGAAGCTTTCTTT
j_call: TRBJ1-1
clone_size: -
d_call: -
v_call: TRBV27

cdr3_aa: CATNTGNSPLHF
cdr3_nt: TGTGCCACCAATACAGGGAATTCACCCCTCCACTTT
j_call: TRBJ1-6
clone_size: -
d_call: -
v_call: TRBV6-5

cdr3_aa: CASSLTLVSTDTQYF
cdr3_nt: TGTGCCAGCAGCTTAACACTAGTCAGCACAGATACGCAGTATTTT
j_call: TRBJ2-3
clone_size: -
d_call: -
v_call: TRBV7-9

cdr3_aa: CASRTSNSGNTIYF
cdr3_nt: TGTGCCAGTAGAACTTCAAACTCTGGAAACACCATATATTTT
j_call: TRBJ1-3
clone_size: -
d_call: -
v_call: TRBV19

cdr3_aa: CASAWGREGNTEAFF
cdr3_nt: TGTGCCAGCGCGTGGGGGAGGGAAGGGAACACTGAAGCTTTCTTT
j_call: TRBJ1-1
clone_size: -
d_call: -
v_call: TRBV3-1/TRBV3-2

cdr3_aa: CASSQGGTGMVYGYTF
cdr3_nt: TGCGCCAGCAGCCAAGGGGGGACAGGGATGGTCTATGGCTACACCTTC
j_call: TRBJ1-2
clone_size: -
d_call: TRBD1
v_call: TRBV4-1

cdr3_aa: CASSYRGIGTEAFF
cdr3_nt: TGTGCCAGCAGCTACAGGGGGATCGGGACTGAAGCTTTCTTT
j_call: TRBJ1-1
clone_size: once
d_call: TRBD1
v_call: TRBV7-9